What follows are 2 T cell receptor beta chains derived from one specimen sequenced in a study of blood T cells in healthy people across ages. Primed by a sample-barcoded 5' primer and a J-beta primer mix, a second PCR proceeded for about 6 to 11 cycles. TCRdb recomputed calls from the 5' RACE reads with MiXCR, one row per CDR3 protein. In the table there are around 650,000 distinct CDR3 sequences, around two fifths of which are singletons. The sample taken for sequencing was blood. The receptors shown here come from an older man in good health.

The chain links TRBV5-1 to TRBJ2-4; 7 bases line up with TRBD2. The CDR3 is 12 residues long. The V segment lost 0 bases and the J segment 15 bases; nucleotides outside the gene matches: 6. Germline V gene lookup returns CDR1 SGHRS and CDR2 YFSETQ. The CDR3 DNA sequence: TGCGCCAGCAGCTTGGGACAAGGGGAGGGGTACTTC. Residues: CASSLGQGEGYF.

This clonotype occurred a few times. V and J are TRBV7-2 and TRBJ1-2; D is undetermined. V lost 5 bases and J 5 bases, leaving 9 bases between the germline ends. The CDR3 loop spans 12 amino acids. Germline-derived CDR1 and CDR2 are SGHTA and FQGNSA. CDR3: CASSNSVYGYTF. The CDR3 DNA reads TGTGCCAGCAGCAACAGCGTTTATGGCTACACCTTC.